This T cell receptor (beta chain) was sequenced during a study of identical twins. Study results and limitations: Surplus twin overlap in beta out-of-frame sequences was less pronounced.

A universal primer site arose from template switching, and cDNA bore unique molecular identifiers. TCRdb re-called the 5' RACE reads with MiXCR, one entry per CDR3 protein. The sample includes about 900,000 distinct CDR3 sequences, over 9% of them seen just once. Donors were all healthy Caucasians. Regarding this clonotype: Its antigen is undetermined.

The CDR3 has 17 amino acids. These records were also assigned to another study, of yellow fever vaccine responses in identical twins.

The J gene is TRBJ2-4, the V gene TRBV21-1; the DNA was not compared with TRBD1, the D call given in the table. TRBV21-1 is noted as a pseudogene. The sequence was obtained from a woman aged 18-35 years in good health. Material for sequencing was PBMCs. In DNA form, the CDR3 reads TGTGCCAACACCAATGGACAGGGCAATAAGGCCAAAAACATTCAGTACTTC. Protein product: CANTNGQGNKAKNIQYF.